The 26 T cell receptor beta chains below were found in one sample sequenced in a study of identical twins (dated by TCRdb to between 2015 and 2016). Libraries were made using 5' RACE. Instrument used: Illumina HiSeq 2000. TCRdb redid the processing of the public reads, applying fastp at Q25 and MiXCR, and retained in-frame beta chains. Rows are combined by CDR3 protein, so each entry shows the most common genes and DNA. Counted in this sample were 350,000 to 450,000 distinct CDR3 sequences; approximately 18% of them appeared once. Of the sample, approximately 12% falls within the top ten clones. The sample comprised naive T cells sorted from blood. The cell subset or site label, as the study defines it: cells isolated with a human naive T-cell isolation kit. The source is a man aged 50 to 60 in good health.

This clonotype was seen repeatedly, ten times or more. The chain couples TRBV2 to TRBJ2-1; 11 bases align to TRBD2. Losses at the gene ends were 6 bases for V and 9 bases for J; bases not matched to a gene: 10. Germline assignment: CDR1 SNHLY and CDR2 FYNNEI. This CDR3 spans 15 amino acids. The CDR3 region is CASSPTSGRGGEQFF. The CDR3 DNA is TGTGCCAGCAGCCCCACTAGCGGGAGAGGCGGTGAGCAGTTCTTC.

This clonotype was found many times. The J gene is TRBJ1-1, the V gene TRBV12-3 or TRBV12-4; possibly TRBD1 for D (6 bases). Trimming shortened V by 5 bases and J by 1 base, and 14 bases separated the two germline ends. The CDR3 covers 15 residues. The CDR3 nucleotides are TGTGCCAGCAGTCCCTATCTGACAGGGAACACTGAAGCTTTCTTT. This translates into CASSPYLTGNTEAFF.

The chain couples TRBV29-1 to TRBJ1-2, with 7 bases identical to TRBD1. Trimming cost V 2 bases and J 3 bases; bases outside gene matches: 3. Germline assignment: CDR1 SQVTM and CDR2 ANQGSEA. The CDR3 runs 13 residues. CDR3 loop: CSVEPGQDYGYTF. In nucleotides, the CDR3 is TGCAGCGTTGAACCCGGACAGGACTATGGCTACACCTTC.

This clonotype has a count of ten or more. This chain joins TRBV4-3 and TRBJ2-1; 8 nucleotides agree with TRBD1. From germline, CDR1 is LGHNA and CDR2 YSLEER. V lost 3 bases, J lost 9 bases, and 7 bases stayed unmatched. This CDR3 contains 14 residues. The DNA of the CDR3 is TGCGCCAGCAGCCACGGACAGGGATTTGGTGAGCAGTTCTTC. Its protein is CASSHGQGFGEQFF.

This clonotype has at least ten counts. The genes are TRBV6-5 and TRBJ2-7, with 8 bases aligning to TRBD1. This CDR3 is built from 14 residues. The germline V gene encodes CDR1 MNHEY and CDR2 SVGAGI. J lost 6 bases, V lost 4 bases, and 8 bases had no gene match. CDR3 coding DNA: TGTGCCAGCAGTTCACGACAGGGGAACGCCGAGCAGTACTTC. As protein: CASSSRQGNAEQYF.

This clonotype came up a few times. The chain employs TRBV5-4 and TRBJ2-3; D might be TRBD2 (5 bases). CDR3 size: 13 residues. V shed 4 bases and J shed 5 bases, with 11 bases lying between them. Germline values: CDR1 SGHNT, CDR2 YYREEE (reference sequence). CDR3 loop: CASSTDYRDTQYF. DNA of the CDR3: TGTGCCAGCAGCACCGACTACCGAGATACGCAGTATTTT.

This clonotype was found many times. V usage is TRBV27 and J usage is TRBJ2-1; TRBD2 matches at 9 bases. This CDR3 has 16 residues. Germline V lookup: CDR1 MNHEY, CDR2 SMNVEV (reference sequence). Germline trimming cut 3 bases from V and 1 base from J; bases unmatched to any gene: 4. CDR3 nucleotide sequence: TGTGCCAGCAGTTTGTTGGGACTAGCATCCTACAATGAGCAGTTCTTC. Translation: CASSLLGLASYNEQFF.

This chain uses TRBV4-3 with TRBJ2-5, with TRBD1 matching 10 bases. After removal of 0 bases from V and 5 bases from J, the junction contained 9 bases not matched to a gene. Germline loops: CDR1 LGHNA, CDR2 YSLEER. The CDR3 is made up of 17 amino acids. For the CDR3, the DNA is TGCGCCAGCAGCCAAGATCGGCCGGGACAGGGGCGGGAGACCCAGTACTTC. It encodes CASSQDRPGQGRETQYF.

This rearrangement joins TRBV10-3 to TRBJ2-7, with 8 bases lining up with TRBD2. Trimming at V came to 4 bases and at J to 4 bases, leaving 3 bases not matched to a gene. The CDR3 extends over 13 amino acids. Germline V lookup: CDR1 ENHRY, CDR2 SYGVKD. CDR3 region: CAISAAGAYEQYF. The CDR3 DNA follows: TGTGCCATCAGTGCAGCGGGAGCATACGAGCAGTACTTC.

This clonotype showed up many times. J is TRBJ2-1 and V is TRBV6-5, with D tentatively TRBD2 (6 bases). The V and J ends lost 2 bases and 2 bases respectively, with 10 bases between them. CDR1 is MNHEY, CDR2 SVGAGI, per germline. This CDR3 has 15 residues. In nucleotides, the CDR3 is TGTGCCAGCAGTTACAAGGCGGGACCCTACAATGAGCAGTTCTTC. Protein: CASSYKAGPYNEQFF.

The chain joins TRBV4-1 to TRBJ2-5; tentative D call: TRBD2 (5 bases). The V end lost 8 bases, the J end lost 7 bases, and 20 bases lay between the germline ends. The CDR3 runs to 14 residues. Germline CDR1 is MGHRA and CDR2 is YSYEKL. This CDR3 reads CASSPTADPGTQYF. Written as DNA, the CDR3 is TGCGCCAGCTCCCCCACAGCGGACCCGGGGACCCAGTACTTC.

The rearrangement links TRBV6-2 or TRBV6-3 to TRBJ2-1, with 10 bases fitting TRBD2. V lost 2 bases to trimming and J lost 6 bases; unmatched junction nucleotides: 7. CDR1 MNHEY and CDR2 SVGEGT come from the germline V gene. The CDR3 is 16 residues long. DNA of the CDR3: TGTGCCAGCAGTTACGCCCTAGCGGGAGTGGTCAATGAGCAGTTCTTC. Translation gives CASSYALAGVVNEQFF.

This clonotype has at least ten counts. V is TRBV7-8 and J is TRBJ1-1; unclear D gene. The ends were cut back, 1 base at V and 5 bases at J, with 8 bases in the middle. This CDR3 comprises 13 residues. CDR1 and CDR2 (germline): SGHVS, FQNEAQ. Here the CDR3 DNA reads TGTGCCAGCAGCTTAGAGATGGGGACTGAAGCTTTCTTT. It yields the protein CASSLEMGTEAFF.

This clonotype turned up a few times. The chain is built from TRBV28 and TRBJ2-3; 8 bases map to TRBD1. V dropped 6 bases and J dropped 3; count of bases not matched to a gene: 11. The CDR3 consists of 16 residues. The germline V gene has CDR1 MDHEN and CDR2 SYDVKM. The CDR3 sequence: CASRKARTGLTDTQYF. The CDR3 nucleotides read TGTGCCAGCAGGAAAGCCCGGACAGGGCTAACAGATACGCAGTATTTT.

The J gene is TRBJ1-1, the V gene TRBV5-4, with a possible D match to TRBD1 (5 bases). Germline CDR1 SGHNT, CDR2 YYREEE (reference sequence). The CDR3 consists of 12 residues. The germline V and J ends were trimmed by 9 bases and 7 bases, with 16 bases remaining between them. CDR3 nucleotides: TGTGCCACCTCTTCCCGGGGGTTTGAAGCTTTCTTT. This gives the protein CATSSRGFEAFF.

The sample holds a few counts of this clonotype. The chain recombines TRBV11-2 with TRBJ2-7; the D gene is possibly TRBD2 (6 bases). Germline CDR1 is SGHAT and CDR2 is FQNNGV. The CDR3 has 16 amino acids. Trimming left V 2 bases short and J 3 bases short, with 17 bases between. This chain's CDR3 is CASSLTSGTAFYEQYF. The CDR3, as DNA: TGTGCCAGCAGCTTAACGTCCGGGACTGCCTTCTACGAGCAGTACTTC.

This clonotype was detected only a few times. This chain connects TRBV11-2 to TRBJ2-5, with TRBD2 matching over 12 bases. Trimming removed 2 bases from V and 5 bases from J; junction bases left unmatched: 3. Germline values: CDR1 SGHAT, CDR2 FQNNGV. The CDR3 is 15 residues long. In DNA form, the CDR3 reads TGTGCCAGCAGCTTAAGACTAGCGGGAGCCGAGACCCAGTACTTC. It encodes CASSLRLAGAETQYF. Together with reference TRBV11-2 and TRBJ2-5, the CDR3 gives the full variable domain: EAGVAQSPRYKIIEKRQSVAFWCNPISGHATLYWYQQILGQGPKLLIQFQNNGVVDDSQLPKDRFSAERLKGVDSTLKIQPAKLEDSAVYLCASSLRLAGAETQYFGPGTRLLVL.

This clonotype was observed at least ten times. This chain connects TRBV10-3 to TRBJ2-5; 10 bases align to TRBD1. V shed 5 bases and J 2 bases; nucleotides not matched to a gene: 17. Germline V gives CDR1 ENHRY, CDR2 SYGVKD. The CDR3 has 19 residues. For the CDR3, the DNA is TGTGCCATCAGTCGATCGGGACAGGGGCCCCTTATAGCACAAGAGACCCAGTACTTC. Encoded protein: CAISRSGQGPLIAQETQYF.

In its sample, this clonotype was seen many times. The chain links TRBV12-3 or TRBV12-4 to TRBJ2-4; 7 bases map to TRBD1. The junction had 6 bases not matched to a gene; V was cut back by 6 bases and J by 1 base. The CDR3 consists of 15 residues. The CDR3 sequence: CASSWGQWAKNIQYF. CDR3 nucleotides: TGTGCCAGCAGCTGGGGACAGTGGGCCAAAAACATTCAGTACTTC.

This clonotype has just a few counts. The chain couples TRBV9 to TRBJ2-1; a weak D match, TRBD2 (7 bases). This CDR3 spans 16 amino acids. The V end lost 4 bases, the J end lost 2 bases, and 16 bases lay between the germline ends. Per the germline V gene, CDR1 is SGDLS and CDR2 is YYNGEE. As DNA, the CDR3 is TGTGCCAGCAGCCCCTGGACTAGGGGGGCCTACAATGAGCAGTTCTTC. Encoded protein: CASSPWTRGAYNEQFF.

A few counts support this clonotype. The chain uses TRBV5-1 and TRBJ2-2; tentatively, D is TRBD1 (6 bases). The CDR3 has 15 residues. Germline-derived CDR1 and CDR2 are SGHRS and YFSETQ. V shed 1 base and J shed 0 bases, with 7 bases lying between them. CDR3 in amino acids: CASSLRGTNTGELFF. DNA of the CDR3: TGCGCCAGCAGCTTGAGGGGGACGAACACCGGGGAGCTGTTTTTT.

The gene calls are TRBV5-1 and TRBJ2-7; D may be TRBD1 or TRBD2 (5 bases each). The V end lost 0 bases, the J end lost 2 bases, and 12 bases lay between the germline ends. Per germline, CDR1 SGHRS and CDR2 YFSETQ. This CDR3 has 15 amino acids. The CDR3 region is CASSLGGAPTYEQYF. In DNA, the CDR3 is TGCGCCAGCAGCTTGGGAGGGGCCCCCACCTACGAGCAGTACTTC.

The CDR3 loop is CASRRQGGFDEAFF. Written as DNA, the CDR3 is TGTGCCAGCAGAAGACAGGGAGGATTCGATGAAGCTTTCTTT. The chain couples TRBV12-3 or TRBV12-4 to TRBJ1-1; TRBD1 matches 7 bases. The ends lost 6 bases at V and 7 bases at J; junction bases unmatched: 11. The CDR3 has 14 amino acids.

This clonotype was seen only a few times. This chain uses TRBV3-1 with TRBJ1-1, with D uncertain. V was clipped by 1 base and J by 1 base, with 7 bases between them. Per germline, CDR1 LGHDT and CDR2 YNNKEL (reference sequence). This CDR3 spans 14 amino acids. The CDR3 spells CASSQGVGNTEAFF. CDR3 DNA sequence: TGTGCCAGCAGCCAAGGGGTGGGGAACACTGAAGCTTTCTTT.

This clonotype has only a few counts. J is TRBJ1-1 and V is TRBV19, with D possibly matching TRBD1 (5 bases). Germline CDR1 and CDR2: LNHDA and SQIVND (reference sequence). The CDR3 runs to 15 residues. V gave up 10 bases and J gave up 3 bases, with 21 bases separating them. Written as DNA, the CDR3 is TGTGCCACCACGCGCACCGGGGCTCCGGACACTGAAGCTTTCTTT. This gives the protein CATTRTGAPDTEAFF.

Details on this clonotype: A read error may produce the germline difference seen at one junction end. The chain links TRBV28 to TRBJ2-7; TRBD2 aligns across 13 bases. CDR1 is MDHEN and CDR2 is SYDVKM in the germline V gene. The length of the CDR3 is 16 residues. The CDR3 reads CASSPTTRGLAGPPWF. The CDR3, as DNA: TGTGCCAGCAGTCCAACCACCAGGGGACTAGCGGGACCTCCTTGGTTC.